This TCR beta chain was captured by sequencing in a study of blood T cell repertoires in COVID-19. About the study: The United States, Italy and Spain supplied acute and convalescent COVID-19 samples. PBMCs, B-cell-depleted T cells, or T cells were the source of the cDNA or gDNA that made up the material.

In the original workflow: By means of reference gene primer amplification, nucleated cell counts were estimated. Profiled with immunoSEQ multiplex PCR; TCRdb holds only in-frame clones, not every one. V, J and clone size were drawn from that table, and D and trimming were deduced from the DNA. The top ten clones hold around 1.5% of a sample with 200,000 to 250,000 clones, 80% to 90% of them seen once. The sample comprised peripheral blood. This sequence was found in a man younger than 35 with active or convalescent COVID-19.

The CDR3 sequence is CASSLGSPGTGWAFF. CDR3 coding DNA: TGTGCCAGCAGCTTAGGGAGTCCCGGGACAGGGTGGGCTTTCTTT. The chain recombines TRBV7-2 with TRBJ1-1; TRBD1 agrees at 9 bases. Germline assignment: CDR1 SGHTA and CDR2 FQGNSA. Trimming removed 1 base from V and 11 bases from J; junction bases left unmatched: 11. CDR3 length: 15 amino acids.